This is a list of T cell receptor beta chains from one sample in a study of shared clonotypes between healthy human individuals. Produced via immunoSEQ multiplex PCR; TCRdb's table is partial and in-frame only. Here the sample spans about a million clones, 60% to 80% being singletons. Sequencing was done on a sample of memory CD4+ T cells sorted from blood. The origin of the receptors is a man aged 18 to 30 in good health. Each CDR3 is given with its conserved first and last residue. The D gene is left open where the match is weak. Expanded clones get a size class; other rows say once, few or many, or leave the size out.

cdr3_nt cdr3_aa j_call v_call clone_size d_call
TGCAGTGCGAATGAAGAGACCCAGTACTTC CSANEETQYF TRBJ2-5 TRBV20-1 . .
TGTGCCAGCAGCTTAGGACAGGGAGACACCGGGGAGCTGTTTTTT CASSLGQGDTGELFF TRBJ2-2 TRBV7-2 . TRBD1
TGCGCCAGCAGCCCGACTAGCATCACAGATACGCAGTATTTT CASSPTSITDTQYF TRBJ2-3 TRBV5-1 . TRBD2
TGTGCCAGCAGTACCTCAACGTGGAGACAGGCGATCTACGAGCAGTACTTC CASSTSTWRQAIYEQYF TRBJ2-7 TRBV27 . .
TGTGCCAGCAGCTCACAGGGTGGAAGTGGCTACACCTTC CASSSQGGSGYTF TRBJ1-2 TRBV7-2 . .
TGCGCCAGCAGCTTGGTTGCAGGGAGCGGCACTGAAGCTTTCTTT CASSLVAGSGTEAFF TRBJ1-1 TRBV5-1 many .
TGTGCCAGCAGCTTATCCCAGCCGAATGAGCAGTTCTTC CASSLSQPNEQFF TRBJ2-1 TRBV7-2 . .
TGTGCCAGCAGCTTAGGACTAGCTTACTACGAGCAGTACTTC CASSLGLAYYEQYF TRBJ2-7 TRBV13 . .
TGTGCCAGCAGCTTGGCTCCACCAACTAATGAAAAACTGTTTTTT CASSLAPPTNEKLFF TRBJ1-4 TRBV5-5 . .
TGTGCCAGCAGCGGGACTAGCGGGATTGGGACCCAGTACTTC CASSGTSGIGTQYF TRBJ2-5 TRBV2 . TRBD2
TGTGCCAGCTCACCGGACACGGGGCGCGAGCAGTACTTC CASSPDTGREQYF TRBJ2-7 TRBV18 . .
TGTGCCAGCAGCGCCACTAGCGGGGTGAAACAAGAGACCCAGTACTTC CASSATSGVKQETQYF TRBJ2-5 TRBV9 . TRBD2
TGTGCCAGCAGTTTATCGCGCAAAGGACTAGCGGATTATCAAGAGACCCAGTACTTC CASSLSRKGLADYQETQYF TRBJ2-5 TRBV27 few TRBD2
TGCGCCAGCAGCTTGGGAGGGCAGGGTGGTTCCTACGAGCAGTACTTC CASSLGGQGGSYEQYF TRBJ2-7 TRBV5-1 once .
TGCGCCAGCATGCTGAGTGGGCTGGCCTATAATTCACCCCTCCACTTT CASMLSGLAYNSPLHF TRBJ1-6 TRBV5-1 . .
TGTGCCAGCAGTGAAGACCGACTAGCCCTTCGGGGGACCCAGTACTTC CASSEDRLALRGTQYF TRBJ2-5 TRBV2 once TRBD2
TGTGCCAGCAGCTTAAGGCGAGGAGAGACCCAGTACTTC CASSLRRGETQYF TRBJ2-5 TRBV7-3 . .
TGTGCCAGTAATACAGGGTCCACTAATGAAAAACTGTTTTTT CASNTGSTNEKLFF TRBJ1-4 TRBV6-1 few .
TGTGCCAGCAGCTTCGGGTCCTACGAGCAGTACTTC CASSFGSYEQYF TRBJ2-7 TRBV7-9 . .
TGCGCCAGCAGCGACAAAACAGGGTTCCAAGAGACCCAGTACTTC CASSDKTGFQETQYF TRBJ2-5 TRBV5-1 . .
TGTGCCAGCAGCTTGGGTAGGGGTGATGGCTACACCTTC CASSLGRGDGYTF TRBJ1-2 TRBV5-8 . .
TGTGCCAGCAGTTTATACAGTTACAATCAGCCCCAGCATTTT CASSLYSYNQPQHF TRBJ1-5 TRBV28 many .
TGCGCCAGCAGCCAATGGGACAGGGGGAGGGCGAACTATGGCTACACCTTC CASSQWDRGRANYGYTF TRBJ1-2 TRBV4-3 . TRBD1
TGTGCCAGCACCTTGCGGGGGGCCCAGCGCTACAATGAGCAGTTCTTC CASTLRGAQRYNEQFF TRBJ2-1 TRBV7-2 . TRBD2
TGTGCCAGCTCACCTCCGGGACAGCCCTACGAGCAGTACTTC CASSPPGQPYEQYF TRBJ2-7 TRBV18 . TRBD1
TGTGCCAGCTCACCCGGGACCTCGAGCGAGCAGTACTTC CASSPGTSSEQYF TRBJ2-7 TRBV18 . .
TGTGCCAGCACCCTGGACAGGGGTAATCAGCCCCAGCATTTT CASTLDRGNQPQHF TRBJ1-5 TRBV2 . TRBD1
TGCGCCAGCAGCCCTACTAGCGGGGGGGCTCTCCGAGAGACCCAGTACTTC CASSPTSGGALRETQYF TRBJ2-5 TRBV5-1 . TRBD2
TGTGCCAGCAGAGGGACAGCTAACTATGGCTACACCTTC CASRGTANYGYTF TRBJ1-2 TRBV2 . TRBD1
TGTGCCAGCACCATAGGGGGATCTGGGGCCAACGTCCTGACTTTC CASTIGGSGANVLTF TRBJ2-6 TRBV5-4 few .
TGTGCCAGCAGCCAAGCTGGGGACCCTTACGAGCAGTACTTC CASSQAGDPYEQYF TRBJ2-7 TRBV14 . .
TGCGCCAGCAGCCAAGGTAGTCGCGGGAGAGAGGGTGAGCAGTTCTTC CASSQGSRGREGEQFF TRBJ2-1 TRBV4-3 . TRBD2
TGTGCCAGCAGGCCCCAAGGTCGGGACACTGAAGCTTTCTTT CASRPQGRDTEAFF TRBJ1-1 TRBV2 . .
TGTGCCAGCAGTCGGGGGACAGCGATCTACGAGCAGTACTTC CASSRGTAIYEQYF TRBJ2-7 TRBV7-9 . .
TGTGCCATGGGGGGGACAACAACCTACGAGCAGTACTTC CAMGGTTTYEQYF TRBJ2-7 TRBV10-3 . .
TGTGCCAGCAGCCGGACAGGGGTCGATGAGCAGTTCTTC CASSRTGVDEQFF TRBJ2-1 TRBV7-2 . TRBD1
TGTGCCAGCAGCTCCCTGGACAGCAGCCTAGCCAAAAACATTCAGTACTTC CASSSLDSSLAKNIQYF TRBJ2-4 TRBV11-2 . .
TGCGCCAGCAGCTTGGAAGGGCGGGAGGGCCAAGCCTACAATGAGCAGTTCTTC CASSLEGREGQAYNEQFF TRBJ2-1 TRBV5-1 once TRBD2
TGCGCCAGCAGTCCCAACCTGCAGGGGCATGGCTACACCTTC CASSPNLQGHGYTF TRBJ1-2 TRBV23-1 . .
TGTGCCAGCAGCTCGACTCTGAACACTGAAGCTTTCTTT CASSSTLNTEAFF TRBJ1-1 TRBV6-1 few .
TGTGCCAGCAGTGTGGGGCAGGGTGGCACCGGGGAGCTGTTTTTT CASSVGQGGTGELFF TRBJ2-2 TRBV2 . .
TGTGCCAGCTCACCCAAGACAGACCAAGAGACCCAGTACTTC CASSPKTDQETQYF TRBJ2-5 TRBV18 . .
TGTGCCAGCAAAACCGCCGGGACTAGGGGTATCGGGGAGCTGTTTTTT CASKTAGTRGIGELFF TRBJ2-2 TRBV27 . TRBD2
TGTGCCAGCAGTGGGCTGGGAGGGAACACTGAAGCTTTCTTT CASSGLGGNTEAFF TRBJ1-1 TRBV6-1 . .
TGTGCCAGCAGCCCTACCTCGAGGCCATACTCCTACGAGCAGTACTTC CASSPTSRPYSYEQYF TRBJ2-7 TRBV9 . .
TGCGCCAGCAGCCCTTCTCCCGGGACAGGGTACGAGCAGTACTTC CASSPSPGTGYEQYF TRBJ2-7 TRBV5-1 . TRBD1
TGCGCCAGCAGCTTGGTAGGGGACAGCTATGGCTACACCTTC CASSLVGDSYGYTF TRBJ1-2 TRBV5-1 . TRBD1
TGTGCCAGCAGCCCGAGGGAAGATAGGTATGGCTACACCTTC CASSPREDRYGYTF TRBJ1-2 TRBV11-1 . .
TGCGCCAGCCTTATAGGCCGGGAACCCTCTAACTATGGCTACACCTTC CASLIGREPSNYGYTF TRBJ1-2 TRBV10-1 . .
TGTGCCTGGAACCAGGGCCAAGAGACCCAGTACTTC CAWNQGQETQYF TRBJ2-5 TRBV30 . .
TGTGCCAGCAGCTTTGTAGCGACCCAAGAGACCCAGTACTTC CASSFVATQETQYF TRBJ2-5 TRBV5-4 once .
TGTGCCATCAGTGCTGGAACCCTCGATAATTCACCCCTCCACTTT CAISAGTLDNSPLHF TRBJ1-6 TRBV10-3 . .